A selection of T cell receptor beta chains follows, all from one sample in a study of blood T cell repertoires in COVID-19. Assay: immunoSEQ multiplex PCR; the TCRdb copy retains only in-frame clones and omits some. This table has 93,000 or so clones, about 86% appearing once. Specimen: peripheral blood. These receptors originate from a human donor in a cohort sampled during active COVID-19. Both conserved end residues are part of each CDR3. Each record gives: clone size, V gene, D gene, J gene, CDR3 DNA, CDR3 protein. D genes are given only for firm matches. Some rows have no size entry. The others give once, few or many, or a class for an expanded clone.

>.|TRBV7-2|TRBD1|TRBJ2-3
TGTGCCAGCAGCGTGACAGGGGGTATAGATACGCAGTATTTT
CASSVTGGIDTQYF
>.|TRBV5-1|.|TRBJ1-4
TGCGCCAGCAGCTTGGGGACAGAGAGAAATGAAAAACTGTTTTTT
CASSLGTERNEKLFF
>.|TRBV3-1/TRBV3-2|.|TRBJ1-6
TGTGCCAGCAGCCAAGATCGGGGGGACATCTCAGCGAAAAGCTCCTATAATTCACCCCTCCACTTT
CASSQDRGDISAKSSYNSPLHF
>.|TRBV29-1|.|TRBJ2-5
TGCAGCGTTCCGGGACACGCGGAGACCCAGTACTTC
CSVPGHAETQYF
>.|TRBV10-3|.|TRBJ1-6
TGTGCCATCAGGGTTCAGGGGCAAAATTCACCCCTCCACTTT
CAIRVQGQNSPLHF
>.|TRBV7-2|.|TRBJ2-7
TGTGCCAGCAGCCATTGGACTGGGTCCTACGAGCAGTACTTC
CASSHWTGSYEQYF
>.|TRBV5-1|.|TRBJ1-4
TGCGCCAGCAGCCGCCGACAGGCACCAAATGAAAAACTGTTTTTT
CASSRRQAPNEKLFF
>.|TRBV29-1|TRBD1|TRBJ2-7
TGCAGCGCTAGGACAGGGAACTACGAGCAGTACTTC
CSARTGNYEQYF
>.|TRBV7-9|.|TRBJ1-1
TGTGCCAGCAGAAACGGGGGGAAAGCTTTCTTT
CASRNGGKAFF
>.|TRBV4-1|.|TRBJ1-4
TGCGCCAGCAGCCAAGTTGGACGCCCGGGGGAAAAACTGTTTTTT
CASSQVGRPGEKLFF
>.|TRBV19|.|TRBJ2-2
TGTGCCAGTAGTATAGTGGCGGGGACCACCGGGGAGCTGTTTTTT
CASSIVAGTTGELFF
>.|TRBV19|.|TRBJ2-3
TGTGCCAGTATACCCCAGGCACACAGCACAGATACGCAGTATTTT
CASIPQAHSTDTQYF
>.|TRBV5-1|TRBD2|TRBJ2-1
TGCGCCAGCAGCTTTCGGACTAGAAGTCACTATGAGCAGTTCTTC
CASSFRTRSHYEQFF
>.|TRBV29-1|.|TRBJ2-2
TGCAGCGTTGAAGATCGAGCGGAGGAATCCCGGGAGCTGTTTTTT
CSVEDRAEESRELFF
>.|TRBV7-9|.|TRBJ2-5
TGTGCCAGCAGCGGGCCGGTTATGGGAGAGACCCAGTACTTC
CASSGPVMGETQYF
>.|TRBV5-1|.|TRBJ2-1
TGCGCCAGCAGCTTGGTCGTCGCGGGGGAGCAGTTCTTC
CASSLVVAGEQFF
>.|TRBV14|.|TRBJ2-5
TGTGCCAGCAGCTTGGACAGCAACCAAGAGACCCAGTACTTC
CASSLDSNQETQYF
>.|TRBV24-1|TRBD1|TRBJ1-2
TGTGCCACCAGTGGGGTGCATTCAGGGGGCTATGGCTACACCTTC
CATSGVHSGGYGYTF
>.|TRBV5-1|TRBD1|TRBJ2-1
TGCGCCAGCAGCCAGGAAACAGGGGCCTACAATGAGCAGTTCTTC
CASSQETGAYNEQFF
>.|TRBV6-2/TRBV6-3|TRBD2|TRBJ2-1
TGTGCCAGCAGTCTGACTAGCGGGAGAGTCAATGAGCAGTTCTTC
CASSLTSGRVNEQFF
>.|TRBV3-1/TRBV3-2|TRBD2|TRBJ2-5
TGTGCCAGCAGCCAAGGGACTAGCGGGGTAGAGACCCAGTACTTC
CASSQGTSGVETQYF
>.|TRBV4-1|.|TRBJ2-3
TGCGCCAGCAGCCAAGACCGGTATACGCAGTATTTT
CASSQDRYTQYF
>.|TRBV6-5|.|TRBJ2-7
TGTGCCAGCAGCGACTCGTTAGAGTCCTACGAGCAGTACTTC
CASSDSLESYEQYF
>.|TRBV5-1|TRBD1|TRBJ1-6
TGCGCCAGCAGCCACCAACAGGGGAGTTCACCCCTCCACTTT
CASSHQQGSSPLHF
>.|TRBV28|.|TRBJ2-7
TGTGCCAGCAGATTTAGTTTGGGCAGCCTAAGCTCCTACGAGCAGTACTTC
CASRFSLGSLSSYEQYF
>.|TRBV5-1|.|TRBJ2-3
TGCGCCAGCAGCTTGGTTAGCGATACGCAGTATTTT
CASSLVSDTQYF
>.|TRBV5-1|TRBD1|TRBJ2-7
TGCGCCAGCAGCCGGGACAGGGTCTACGAGCAGTACTTC
CASSRDRVYEQYF
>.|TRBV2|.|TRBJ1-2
TGTGCCAGCAGTGTCGCCGGTAGCTATGGCTACACCTTC
CASSVAGSYGYTF
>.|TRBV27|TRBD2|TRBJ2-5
TGTGCCAGCAGTCCCCGACTAGCGGGAGGTTCTGGAGAGACCCAGTACTTC
CASSPRLAGGSGETQYF
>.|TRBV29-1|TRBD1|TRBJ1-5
TGCAGCGTTGTCGACAGGGGGATTGGGTCGAGCAATCAGCCCCAGCATTTT
CSVVDRGIGSSNQPQHF
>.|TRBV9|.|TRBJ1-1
TGTGCCAGCAGCGGGCACATCGAGAACACTGAAGCTTTCTTT
CASSGHIENTEAFF
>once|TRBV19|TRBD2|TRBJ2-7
TGTGCCAGTAGGGGACTACCTAATACCTACGAGCAGTACTTC
CASRGLPNTYEQYF
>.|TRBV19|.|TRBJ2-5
TGTGCCAGTAGTTCCGGGAATCAAGAGACCCAGTACTTC
CASSSGNQETQYF
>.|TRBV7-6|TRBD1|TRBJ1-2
TGTGCCAGCAGCACCTCGGGACAGGGAAATGGCTACACCTTC
CASSTSGQGNGYTF
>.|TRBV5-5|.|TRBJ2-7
TGTGCCAGCAGCTTTTCAGGCAGAGATGCGTTC
CASSFSGRDAF
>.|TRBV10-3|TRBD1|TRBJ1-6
TGTGCCATCAGTGGGGCCGGGACAGGGGGCGCGAGATCACCCCTCCACTTT
CAISGAGTGGARSPLHF
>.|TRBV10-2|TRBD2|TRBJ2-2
TGCGCCAGCAGTGCTCTAGCGGCGAACACCGGGGAGCTGTTTTTT
CASSALAANTGELFF
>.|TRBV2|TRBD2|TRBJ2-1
TGTGCCAGCAGTGACCTCCAACTAGCGTCCGATGAGCAGTTCTTC
CASSDLQLASDEQFF
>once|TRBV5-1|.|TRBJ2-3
TGCGCCAGCAGCTTCGGTACCGCCACAGATACGCAGTATTTT
CASSFGTATDTQYF
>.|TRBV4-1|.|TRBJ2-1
TGCGCCAGCAGCCGGCGGAGGGGAAGCTACAATGAGCAGTTCTTC
CASSRRRGSYNEQFF
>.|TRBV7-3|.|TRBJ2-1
TGTGCCAGCAGCTTAGGCCTCGCCGATGAGCAGTTCTTC
CASSLGLADEQFF
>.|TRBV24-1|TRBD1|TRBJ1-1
TGTGCCACCAGTGATTATAGGGACAGGGTTACCCAAATGAACACTGAAGCTTTCTTT
CATSDYRDRVTQMNTEAFF
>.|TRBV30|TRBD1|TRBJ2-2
TGTGCCTGCCCTCAGGGACAGGGGATGATTGGGGAGCTGTTTTTT
CACPQGQGMIGELFF
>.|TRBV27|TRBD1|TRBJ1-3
TGTGCCAGCAGACTCAGGGGGCGCTCCGGAAACACCATATATTTT
CASRLRGRSGNTIYF
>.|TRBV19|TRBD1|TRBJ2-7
TGTGCCAGTAGTATACGCGGACAGGGGGCCAACGAGCAGTACTTC
CASSIRGQGANEQYF
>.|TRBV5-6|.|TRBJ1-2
TGTGCCAGCCAAGTATTGGGGGCGCATCTCTATGGCTACACCTTC
CASQVLGAHLYGYTF
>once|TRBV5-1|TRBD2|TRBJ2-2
TGCGCCAGCAGCTTGGCGGGAGGAATCACCGGGGAGCTGTTTTTT
CASSLAGGITGELFF
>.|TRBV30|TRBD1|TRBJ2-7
TGTGCCTGGAACCGACAGGGGGCTTGGGAGCAGTACTTC
CAWNRQGAWEQYF
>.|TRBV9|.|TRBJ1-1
TGTGCCAGCAGTCCGGGGGTGGGTCAGATGAACACTGAAGCTTTCTTT
CASSPGVGQMNTEAFF
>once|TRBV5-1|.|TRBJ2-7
TGCGCCAGCAGCTTGGACGCTAGCGAATCCTACGAGCAGTACTTC
CASSLDASESYEQYF
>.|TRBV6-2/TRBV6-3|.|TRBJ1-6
TGTGCCAGCAGTTACGTCGGGGATGGAAATTCACCCCTCCACTTT
CASSYVGDGNSPLHF
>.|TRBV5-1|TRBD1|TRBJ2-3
TGCGCCAGCAGCTCTACTAGGACAGGGGAAAAAGGCACAGATACGCAGTATTTT
CASSSTRTGEKGTDTQYF
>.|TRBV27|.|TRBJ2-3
TGTGCCAGCAGTTTTCAGTATGCAGATACGCAGTATTTT
CASSFQYADTQYF
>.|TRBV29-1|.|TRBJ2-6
TGCAGCGTTTGGGAAGGGAGTTCTGGGGCCAACGTCCTGACTTTC
CSVWEGSSGANVLTF
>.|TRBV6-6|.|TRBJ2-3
TGTGCCAGCAGTTACGGGGAAGGGGGAGATACGCAGTATTTT
CASSYGEGGDTQYF
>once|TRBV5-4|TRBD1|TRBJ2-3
TGTGCCAGCAGCCTAGGACAGGAGACGCAGTATTTT
CASSLGQETQYF